This TCR beta chain is from a study of T cell responses to AZD1222 COVID-19 vaccine. Produced via immunoSEQ multiplex PCR; TCRdb's table is partial and in-frame only. The data show roughly 120,000 clones, 85% to 95% seen once. The source material was peripheral blood, sampled on day 0 of AZD1222 vaccination. The source is an adult in good health.

CDR3 residues: CASSIGQGFGSNQPQHF. DNA of the CDR3: TGTGCCAGCAGCATAGGACAGGGCTTCGGTAGCAATCAGCCCCAGCATTTT. The chain couples TRBV28 to TRBJ1-5, with 8 bases matching TRBD1. Per germline, CDR1 MDHEN and CDR2 SYDVKM. Germline trimming cut 6 bases from V and 0 bases from J; bases unmatched to any gene: 10. The CDR3 is made up of 17 amino acids.